This T cell receptor beta chain emerged from a study of T-cell reconstitution after alpha-beta-depleted transplantation in children. Comment on this clonotype: Antigen: not known.

This sample's TCRbeta library carried unique molecular identifier barcodes. TCRdb independently ran MiXCR on the PCR reads; one entry per CDR3 protein. This table holds about 980,000 distinct CDR3 sequences, roughly 29% found once. General study results and limits: Several hundred graft clones that had expanded were reportedly the source of alpha-beta T cells about two months after transplant. Surviving recipient T cells and thymic progenitors produced the high day-60 TCRbeta diversity seen in some patients. The authors attributed T-cell counts and diversity one year after transplant mostly to newly produced T cells.

The sample here was PBMCs, mostly from graft donor cells, taken 360 days after TCRalphabeta/CD19-depleted stem cell transplant. This sequence originates from a boy in the first two years of life who had a stem cell transplant for SCID, so the T cells may come from the graft donor.

For the CDR3, the DNA is TGCAGTGGGGGGATCAAAACCGACGGTGGCTACACCTTC. Encoded protein: CSGGIKTDGGYTF. The V call is TRBV20-1, the J call TRBJ1-2, with a possible D match to TRBD1 (5 bases). The CDR3 is made up of 13 amino acids. V was pared by 7 bases and J by 7 bases, with 19 bases between. Germline lookup yields CDR1 DFQATT and CDR2 SNEGSKA (reference sequence).